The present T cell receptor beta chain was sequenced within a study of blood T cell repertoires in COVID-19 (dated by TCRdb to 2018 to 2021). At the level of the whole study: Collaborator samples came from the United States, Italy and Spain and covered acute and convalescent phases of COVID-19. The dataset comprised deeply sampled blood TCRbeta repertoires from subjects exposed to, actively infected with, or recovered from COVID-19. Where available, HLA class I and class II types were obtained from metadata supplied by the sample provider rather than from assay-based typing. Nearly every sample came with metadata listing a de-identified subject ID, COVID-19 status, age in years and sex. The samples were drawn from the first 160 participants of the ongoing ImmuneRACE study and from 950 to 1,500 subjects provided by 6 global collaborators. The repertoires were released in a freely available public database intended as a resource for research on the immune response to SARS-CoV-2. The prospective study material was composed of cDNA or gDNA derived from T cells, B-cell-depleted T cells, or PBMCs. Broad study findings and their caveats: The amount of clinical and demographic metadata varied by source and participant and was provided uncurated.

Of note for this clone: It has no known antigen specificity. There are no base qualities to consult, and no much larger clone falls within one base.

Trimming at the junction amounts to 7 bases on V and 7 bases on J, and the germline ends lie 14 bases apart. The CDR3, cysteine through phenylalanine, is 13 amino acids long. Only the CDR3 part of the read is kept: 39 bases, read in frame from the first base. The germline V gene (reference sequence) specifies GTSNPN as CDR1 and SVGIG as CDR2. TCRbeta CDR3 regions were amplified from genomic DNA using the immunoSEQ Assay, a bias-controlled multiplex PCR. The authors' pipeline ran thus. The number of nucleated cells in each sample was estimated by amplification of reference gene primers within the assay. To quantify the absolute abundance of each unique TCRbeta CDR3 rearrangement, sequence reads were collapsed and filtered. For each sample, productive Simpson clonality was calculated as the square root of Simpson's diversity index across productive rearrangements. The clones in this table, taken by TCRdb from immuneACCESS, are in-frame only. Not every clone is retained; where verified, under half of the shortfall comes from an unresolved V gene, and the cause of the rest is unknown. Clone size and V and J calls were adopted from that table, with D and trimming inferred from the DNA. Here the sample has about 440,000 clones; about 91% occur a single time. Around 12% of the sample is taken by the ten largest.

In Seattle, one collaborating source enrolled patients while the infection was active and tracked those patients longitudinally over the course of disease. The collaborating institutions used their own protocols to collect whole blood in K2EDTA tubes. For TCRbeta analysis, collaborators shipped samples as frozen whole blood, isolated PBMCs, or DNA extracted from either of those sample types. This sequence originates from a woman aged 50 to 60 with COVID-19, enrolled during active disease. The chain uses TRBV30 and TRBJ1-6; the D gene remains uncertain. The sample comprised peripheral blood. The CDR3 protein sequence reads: CALGSRKNSPLHF. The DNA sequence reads TGTGCCTTGGGGAGCAGGAAAAATTCACCCCTCCACTTT.